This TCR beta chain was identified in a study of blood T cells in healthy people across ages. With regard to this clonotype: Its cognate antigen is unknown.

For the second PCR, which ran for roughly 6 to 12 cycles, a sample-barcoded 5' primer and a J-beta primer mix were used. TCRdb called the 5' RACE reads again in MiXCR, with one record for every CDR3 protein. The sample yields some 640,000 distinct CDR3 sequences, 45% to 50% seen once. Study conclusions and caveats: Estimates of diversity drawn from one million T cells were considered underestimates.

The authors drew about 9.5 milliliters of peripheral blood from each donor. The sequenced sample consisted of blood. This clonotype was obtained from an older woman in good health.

The CDR3 DNA sequence: TGTGCCTGGAACCAAGGCTGGGGCACTGAAGCTTTCTTT. It is translated as CAWNQGWGTEAFF. This chain uses TRBV30 with TRBJ1-1, with D hard to call. The CDR3 length is 13 residues. Trimming took off 4 bases at V and 4 bases at J, with 13 bases between the two ends. The germline V gene has CDR1 GTSNPN and CDR2 SVGIG (reference sequence).